Following are 21 T cell receptor beta chains from one sample sequenced in a study of blood T cell repertoires in COVID-19. Using immunoSEQ multiplex PCR, the repertoire was profiled, and TCRdb retains in-frame clones only, with some absent. The sample contains some 98,000 clones, 82% of which appear only once. Sequencing was performed on peripheral blood. These receptors were collected from a man in his 70s with active or convalescent COVID-19.

The chain uses TRBV4-2 and TRBJ2-5; TRBD1 aligns across 10 bases. CDR1 and CDR2 (germline): LGHNA, YNFKEQ. The CDR3 length is 17 residues. The ends lost 1 base at V and 5 bases at J; junction bases unmatched: 10. The CDR3 sequence: CASSQGTGTGAMETQYF. The CDR3 coding sequence is TGTGCCAGCAGCCAAGGGACTGGGACAGGGGCTATGGAGACCCAGTACTTC.

V gene TRBV11-3 combines with J gene TRBJ2-4; TRBD2 is a possible D gene (5 bases). The CDR3 runs 16 residues. From germline, CDR1 is SGHNT and CDR2 YENEEA. V lost 5 bases to trimming and J lost 0 bases, with 14 bases between them. CDR3 amino acids: CASSPGLAVAKNIQYF. In DNA, the CDR3 is TGTGCCAGCAGCCCAGGACTCGCCGTAGCCAAAAACATTCAGTACTTC.

This clone was detected once. Other nucleotide sequences in the sample specify the same CDR3. The rearrangement links TRBV5-1 to TRBJ2-7, with TRBD1 identical over 9 bases. The V and J ends lost 3 bases and 2 bases, in that order; junction bases with no gene match: 3. The CDR3 runs to 14 residues. Germline V lookup: CDR1 SGHRS, CDR2 YFSETQ. The DNA for the CDR3 is TGCGCCAGCAGCTCCGGGACAGGGACCTACGAGCAGTACTTC. Protein sequence: CASSSGTGTYEQYF.

The V gene is TRBV29-1, the J gene TRBJ2-1, with TRBD2 matching over 8 bases. J was trimmed by 3 bases and V by 6 bases; bases with no gene match: 10. This CDR3 spans 15 amino acids. From germline, CDR1 is SQVTM and CDR2 ANQGSEA. The CDR3 nucleotides read TGCAGCGTCACAACCGCGGGGGGACACTACAATGAGCAGTTCTTC. Its protein product is CSVTTAGGHYNEQFF.

The chain joins TRBV7-9 to TRBJ2-2; tentatively, D is TRBD1 (6 bases). CDR1 and CDR2 from the germline V gene are SEHNR and FQNEAQ (reference sequence). V lost 5 bases and J 2 bases, leaving 9 bases between the germline ends. The CDR3 consists of 14 residues. The CDR3 coding sequence is TGTGCCAGCAGCGAACAGGGTAACACCGGGGAGCTGTTTTTT. It yields the protein CASSEQGNTGELFF.

The chain joins TRBV29-1 to TRBJ2-6, with TRBD1 matching 8 bases. CDR1 SQVTM and CDR2 ANQGSEA come from the germline V gene. The CDR3 spans 18 residues. Trimming at V came to 0 bases and at J to 0 bases, leaving 7 bases not matched to a gene. The CDR3 here is CSVEDTITGGSGANVLTF. CDR3 nucleotides: TGCAGCGTTGAAGATACTATCACAGGGGGCTCTGGGGCCAACGTCCTGACTTTC.

The chain recombines TRBV19 with TRBJ2-1; D perhaps matches TRBD2 (6 bases). With 4 bases removed from V and 0 bases from J, the gap between germline ends came to 13 bases. Germline V gene data show CDR1 as LNHDA and CDR2 as SQIVND (reference sequence). CDR3 length: 16 amino acids. CDR3 amino acids: CASSTPKGGSYNEQFF. The CDR3 DNA reads as TGTGCCAGTAGTACCCCCAAGGGAGGCTCCTACAATGAGCAGTTCTTC.

The chain is built from TRBV2 and TRBJ2-3; 8 bases are shared with TRBD2. V lost 6 bases and J lost 0; bases outside the gene matches: 2. Germline assignment: CDR1 SNHLY and CDR2 FYNNEI. CDR3 length: 14 amino acids. CDR3 DNA: TGTGCCAGCAGCCGGGGGGGGAGCACAGATACGCAGTATTTT. Its translation is CASSRGGSTDTQYF.

The rearrangement uses TRBV10-3 and TRBJ2-3; 8 nucleotides agree with TRBD1. The germline V gene has CDR1 ENHRY and CDR2 SYGVKD. This CDR3 has 15 residues. J lost 2 bases, V lost 2 bases, and 3 bases had no gene match. CDR3 nucleotides: TGTGCCATCAGTGAGGCAGGGGGCCTCACAGATACGCAGTATTTT. This translates into CAISEAGGLTDTQYF.

This chain connects TRBV18 to TRBJ2-3, with TRBD1 identical over 7 bases. The CDR3 runs 13 residues. Germline V gene sequence: CDR1 KGHSH, CDR2 LQKENI. J lost 13 bases, V lost 0 bases, and 7 bases had no gene match. CDR3 DNA: TGTGCCAGCTCACCACCGACAGGGCACCCGGAGTATTTT. This gives the protein CASSPPTGHPEYF.

The chain couples TRBV11-2 to TRBJ1-1; TRBD1 is a possible D gene (5 bases). Deletions cut 5 bases from V and 0 bases from J, with 13 bases between. Germline CDR1 and CDR2: SGHAT and FQNNGV. The CDR3 consists of 15 residues. CDR3 DNA: TGTGCCAGCAGCGGGGGGGTCACCGTGAACACTGAAGCTTTCTTT. This gives the protein CASSGGVTVNTEAFF. Supplemented by reference TRBV11-2 and TRBJ1-1, the full variable domain reads EAGVAQSPRYKIIEKRQSVAFWCNPISGHATLYWYQQILGQGPKLLIQFQNNGVVDDSQLPKDRFSAERLKGVDSTLKIQPAKLEDSAVYLCASSGGVTVNTEAFFGQGTRLTVV.

The sample holds one count of this clone. The chain carries TRBV5-8 and TRBJ1-2; 7 bases agree with TRBD1. The V segment lost 5 bases and the J segment 4 bases; nucleotides outside the gene matches: 8. The germline V gene has CDR1 SGHTS and CDR2 YDEGEE. The CDR3 sequence is 14 residues long. Here the CDR3 DNA reads TGTGCCAGCAGACGAAAAGGGGGCGGCTATGGCTACACCTTC. Its protein is CASRRKGGGYGYTF.

The chain couples TRBV11-2 to TRBJ2-7, with D possibly TRBD2 on 5 matching bases. The length of the CDR3 is 13 residues. Deletions cut 1 base from V and 5 bases from J, with 9 bases between. The germline V gene encodes CDR1 SGHAT and CDR2 FQNNGV. CDR3 loop: CASSLGGYHEQYF. Written as DNA, the CDR3 is TGTGCCAGCAGCTTAGGAGGGTACCACGAGCAGTACTTC.

The rearrangement links TRBV11-2 to TRBJ1-2, with no clear D. The CDR3 is 12 residues long. The V end was cut by 1 base, the J end by 8 bases, with 8 bases between. Germline V gene data show CDR1 as SGHAT and CDR2 as FQNNGV. The DNA of the CDR3 is TGTGCCAGCAGCTTAGTACCCCAGGGCTACACCTTC. Translated: CASSLVPQGYTF.

This rearrangement joins TRBV12-3 or TRBV12-4 to TRBJ2-1, with D unclear. The germline V and J ends were trimmed by 6 bases and 8 bases, with 14 bases remaining between them. CDR3 length: 13 residues. The CDR3 protein is CASSTPLRYEQFF. CDR3 nucleotides: TGTGCCAGCAGCACCCCACTGAGGTATGAGCAGTTCTTC.

The genes are TRBV12-5 and TRBJ1-2; 8 positions match TRBD1. In germline, CDR1 is LGHNT, CDR2 FRNRAP. The CDR3 spans 13 residues. V gave up 5 bases and J gave up 8 bases; unmatched junction bases: 7. The CDR3 nucleotides read TGTGCTAGTGGTGCTACAGGGGGTATAGGCTACACCTTC. It yields the protein CASGATGGIGYTF.

There are many counts of this clone. V usage is TRBV5-1 and J usage is TRBJ2-7, with 13 bases fitting TRBD2. J was trimmed by 3 bases and V by 0 bases; bases with no gene match: 0. The CDR3 extends over 15 amino acids. Per the germline V gene, CDR1 is SGHRS and CDR2 is YFSETQ. For the CDR3, the DNA is TGCGCCAGCAGCTTGGGACTAGCGGGGGGCTACGAGCAGTACTTC. Protein sequence: CASSLGLAGGYEQYF.

The chain couples TRBV15 to TRBJ1-5, with 10 bases fitting TRBD1. The junction had 6 bases not matched to a gene; V was cut back by 5 bases and J by 5 bases. Germline V gene sequence: CDR1 LNHNV, CDR2 YYDKDF (reference sequence). The CDR3 is made up of 15 amino acids. The CDR3 DNA reads TGTGCCACCAGCGACCCCGGACAGGGGGATCAGCCCCAGCATTTT. It translates to CATSDPGQGDQPQHF.

V is TRBV6-2 or TRBV6-3 and J is TRBJ1-1, with D tentatively TRBD1 (6 bases). This CDR3 contains 16 residues. V was clipped by 2 bases and J by 5 bases, with 18 bases between them. Germline V lookup: CDR1 MNHEY, CDR2 SVGEGT. The CDR3 region has the DNA TGTGCCAGCAGTTACGAAGGACTAGGGGGAAGTACTGAAGCTTTCTTT. Translated: CASSYEGLGGSTEAFF.

This clone came up a few times. The J gene is TRBJ2-7, the V gene TRBV14, with D possibly matching TRBD1 (5 bases). There are 13 residues in the CDR3. Between the trimmed V and J ends, which lost 4 bases and 7 bases, there was a span of 14 bases. Per the germline V gene, CDR1 is SGHDN and CDR2 is FVKESK. The CDR3 nucleotides read TGTGCCAGCAGCCCCCAGACAGCCGAGGAGCAGTACTTC. This sequence encodes CASSPQTAEEQYF. The full variable domain, with the rest looked up from reference TRBV14 and TRBJ2-7, is EAGVTQFPSHSVIEKGQTVTLRCDPISGHDNLYWYRRVMGKEIKFLLHFVKESKQDESGMPNNRFLAERTGGTYSTLKVQPAELEDSGVYFCASSPQTAEEQYFGPGTRLTVT.

This chain links TRBV6-2 or TRBV6-3 with TRBJ1-1; 12 bases agree with TRBD1. V shed 1 base and J 3 bases; nucleotides not matched to a gene: 6. Germline-derived CDR1 and CDR2 are MNHEY and SVGEGT. The CDR3 length is 17 residues. This chain's CDR3 is CASSYLGQGASDTEAFF. DNA of the CDR3: TGTGCCAGCAGTTACTTGGGACAGGGGGCGAGTGACACTGAAGCTTTCTTT.